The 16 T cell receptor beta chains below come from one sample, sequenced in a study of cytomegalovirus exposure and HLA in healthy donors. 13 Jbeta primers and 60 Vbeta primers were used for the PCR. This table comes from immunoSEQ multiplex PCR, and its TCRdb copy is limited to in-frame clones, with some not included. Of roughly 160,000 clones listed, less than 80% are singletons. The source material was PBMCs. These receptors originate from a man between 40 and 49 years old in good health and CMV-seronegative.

The CDR3 sequence: CASRFDSRSQPQHF. Here the CDR3 DNA reads TGCGCCAGCAGGTTCGACAGCAGGTCTCAGCCCCAGCATTTT. This chain joins TRBV5-1 and TRBJ1-5; perhaps TRBD1 as D (5 bases). The CDR3 runs to 14 residues. Trimming stripped 5 bases from V and 6 bases from J, with 15 bases between. Germline V gene lookup returns CDR1 SGHRS and CDR2 YFSETQ.

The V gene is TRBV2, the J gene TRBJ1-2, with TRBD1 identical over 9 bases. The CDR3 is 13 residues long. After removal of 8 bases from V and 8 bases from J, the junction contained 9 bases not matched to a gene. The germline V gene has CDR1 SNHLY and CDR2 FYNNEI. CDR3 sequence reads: CASPSGQGRGYTF. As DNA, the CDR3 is TGTGCCAGCCCGTCGGGACAGGGCAGGGGCTACACCTTC.

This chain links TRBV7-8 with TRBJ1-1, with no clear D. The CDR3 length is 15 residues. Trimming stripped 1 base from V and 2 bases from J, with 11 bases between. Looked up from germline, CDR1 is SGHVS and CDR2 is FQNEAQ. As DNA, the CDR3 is TGTGCCAGCAGCTTAGTTTTGTCGGGAAACACTGAAGCTTTCTTT. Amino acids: CASSLVLSGNTEAFF.

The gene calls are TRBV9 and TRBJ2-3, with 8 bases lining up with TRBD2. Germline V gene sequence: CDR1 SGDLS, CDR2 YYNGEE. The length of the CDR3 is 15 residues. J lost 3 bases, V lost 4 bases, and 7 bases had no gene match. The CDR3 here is CASSLRGAGTDTQYF. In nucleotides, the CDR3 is TGTGCCAGCAGCTTGCGGGGGGCCGGGACAGATACGCAGTATTTT.

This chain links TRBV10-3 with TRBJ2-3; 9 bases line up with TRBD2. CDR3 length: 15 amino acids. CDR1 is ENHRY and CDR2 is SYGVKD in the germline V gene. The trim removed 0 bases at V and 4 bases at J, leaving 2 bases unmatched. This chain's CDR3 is CAISESSGGSDTQYF. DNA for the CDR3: TGTGCCATCAGTGAGTCAAGCGGGGGGTCAGATACGCAGTATTTT.

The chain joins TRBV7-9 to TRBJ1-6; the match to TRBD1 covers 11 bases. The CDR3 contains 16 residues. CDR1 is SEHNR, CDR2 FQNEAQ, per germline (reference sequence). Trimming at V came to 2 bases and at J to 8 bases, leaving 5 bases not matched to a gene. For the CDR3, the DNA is TGTGCCAGCAGCTTACTTTCGGGACAGGGGGATTCACCCCTCCACTTT. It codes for CASSLLSGQGDSPLHF.

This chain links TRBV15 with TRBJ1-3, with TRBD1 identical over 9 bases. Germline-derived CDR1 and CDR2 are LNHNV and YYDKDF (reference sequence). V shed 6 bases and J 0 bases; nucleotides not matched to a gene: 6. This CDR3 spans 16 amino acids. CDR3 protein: CATRSGTGISGNTIYF. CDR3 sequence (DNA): TGTGCCACCAGGTCCGGGACAGGGATCTCTGGAAACACCATATATTTT.

The CDR3 protein is CASSQEHGLTGTYEQYF. The CDR3 coding sequence is TGCGCCAGCAGCCAAGAACACGGGCTTACAGGGACATACGAGCAGTACTTC. The chain couples TRBV4-3 to TRBJ2-7; possible D gene TRBD1, 6 bases. The CDR3 is 17 residues long. In germline, CDR1 is LGHNA, CDR2 YSLEER. The V end lost 0 bases, the J end lost 4 bases, and 19 bases lay between the germline ends.

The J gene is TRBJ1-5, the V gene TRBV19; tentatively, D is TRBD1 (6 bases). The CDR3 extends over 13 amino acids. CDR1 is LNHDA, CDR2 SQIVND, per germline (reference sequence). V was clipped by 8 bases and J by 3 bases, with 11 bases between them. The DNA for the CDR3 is TGTGCCAGTCCGGACAGTTCCAATCAGCCCCAGCATTTT. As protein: CASPDSSNQPQHF.

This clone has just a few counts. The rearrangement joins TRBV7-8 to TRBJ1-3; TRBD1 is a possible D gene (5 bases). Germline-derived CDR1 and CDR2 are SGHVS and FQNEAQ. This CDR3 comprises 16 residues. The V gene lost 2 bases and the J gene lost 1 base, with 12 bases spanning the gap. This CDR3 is CASSLLHRSSGNTIYF. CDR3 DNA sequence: TGTGCCAGCAGCTTACTCCACAGGAGTTCTGGAAACACCATATATTTT.

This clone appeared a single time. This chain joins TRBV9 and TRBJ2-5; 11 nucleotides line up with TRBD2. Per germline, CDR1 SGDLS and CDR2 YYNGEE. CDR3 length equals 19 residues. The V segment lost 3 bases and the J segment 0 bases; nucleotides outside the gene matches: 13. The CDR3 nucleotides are TGTGCCAGCAGCGGCTCAGACATTACTAGCGGGGGATACCAAGAGACCCAGTACTTC. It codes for CASSGSDITSGGYQETQYF.

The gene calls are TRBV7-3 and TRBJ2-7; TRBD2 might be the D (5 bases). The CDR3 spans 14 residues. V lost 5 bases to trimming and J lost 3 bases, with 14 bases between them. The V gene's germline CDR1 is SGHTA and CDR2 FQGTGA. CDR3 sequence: CASSASPGDYEQYF. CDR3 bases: TGTGCCAGCAGCGCATCCCCCGGGGACTACGAGCAGTACTTC. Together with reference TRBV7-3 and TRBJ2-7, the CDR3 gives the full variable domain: GAGVSQTPSNKVTEKGKYVELRCDPISGHTALYWYRQSLGQGPEFLIYFQGTGAADDSGLPNDRFFAVRPEGSVSTLKIQRTERGDSAVYLCASSASPGDYEQYFGPGTRLTVT.

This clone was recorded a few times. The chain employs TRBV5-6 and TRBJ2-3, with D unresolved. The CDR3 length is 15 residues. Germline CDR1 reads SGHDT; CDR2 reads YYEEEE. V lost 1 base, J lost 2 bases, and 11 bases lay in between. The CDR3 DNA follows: TGTGCCAGCAGCTTGCCAGGCGAATCCACAGATACGCAGTATTTT. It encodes CASSLPGESTDTQYF.

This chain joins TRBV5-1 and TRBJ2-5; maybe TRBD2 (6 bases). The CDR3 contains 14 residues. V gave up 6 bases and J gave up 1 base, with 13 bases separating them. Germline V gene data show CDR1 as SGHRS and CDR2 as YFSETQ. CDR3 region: CASKVGGIQETQYF. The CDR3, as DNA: TGCGCCAGCAAGGTTGGGGGGATCCAAGAGACCCAGTACTTC. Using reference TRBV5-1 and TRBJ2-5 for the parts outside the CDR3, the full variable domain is KAGVTQTPRYLIKTRGQQVTLSCSPISGHRSVSWYQQTPGQGLQFLFEYFSETQRNKGNFPGRFSGRQFSNSRSEMNVSTLELGDSALYLCASKVGGIQETQYFGPGTRLLVL.

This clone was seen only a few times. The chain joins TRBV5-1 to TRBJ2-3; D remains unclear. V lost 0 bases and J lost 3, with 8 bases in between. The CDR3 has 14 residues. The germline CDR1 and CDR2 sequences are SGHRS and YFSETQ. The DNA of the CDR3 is TGCGCCAGCAGCTTGGACAGAGCAACAGATACGCAGTATTTT. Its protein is CASSLDRATDTQYF. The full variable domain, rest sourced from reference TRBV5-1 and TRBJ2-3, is KAGVTQTPRYLIKTRGQQVTLSCSPISGHRSVSWYQQTPGQGLQFLFEYFSETQRNKGNFPGRFSGRQFSNSRSEMNVSTLELGDSALYLCASSLDRATDTQYFGPGTRLTVL.

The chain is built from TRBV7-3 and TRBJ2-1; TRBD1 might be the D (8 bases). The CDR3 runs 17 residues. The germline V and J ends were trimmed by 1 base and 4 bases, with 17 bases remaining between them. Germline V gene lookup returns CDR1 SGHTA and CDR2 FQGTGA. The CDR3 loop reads CASSLMGGDRRYNEQFF. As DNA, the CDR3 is TGTGCCAGCAGCTTAATGGGAGGGGACAGGAGATACAATGAGCAGTTCTTC.